This T cell receptor beta chain was found in a study of tumor-infiltrating lymphocytes in primary liver carcinoma. This clonotype is a singleton in its sample. This may come from a read error, since a much larger clone is one base off. The input was approximately 500 ng total RNA; TCR beta cDNA was made from it with a constant-region primer. Nested multiplex PCR, run for three rounds with slightly modified ARM-PCR, yielded TCR beta libraries. Forward primers for TRBV1-TRBV30 and a C-beta reverse primer served the first two PCR rounds, at about 10 cycles each. Using its own MiXCR run on the multiplex PCR reads, TCRdb lists one record per CDR3 protein. The sample lists 100,000 to 150,000 distinct CDR3 sequences, 60% to 75% occurring once. Extraction of RNA together with DNA used 20-30 mg of unsorted bulk tissue. CDR1 is LGHNT and CDR2 is FRNRAP in the germline V gene. The CDR3 has 17 amino acids.

This receptor was obtained from a woman in her sixties with primary liver carcinoma and hepatitis B virus infection. This chain joins TRBV12-5 and TRBJ2-2, with TRBD2 matching over 9 bases. What was sequenced was liver tumor tissue from sampling region 3. Subset denoted: tumor region T3, left-lateral pole. The CDR3 DNA sequence: TGTACTAGTGGCCTAGTATTAGCGGGAGCGAACACCGGGGAGCTGTTTTTT. Protein sequence: CTSGLVLAGANTGELFF.